This T cell receptor beta chain comes out of a study of technical replicates of blood from a handful of donors. Clones were sequenced by immunoSEQ multiplex PCR, and TCRdb holds only the in-frame ones, with some missing. Altogether about 100,000 clones are present, approximately 95% being singletons, with the ten largest covering around 0.21%. With 4 bases removed from V and 0 bases from J, the gap between germline ends came to 14 bases. Per germline, CDR1 SGHNT and CDR2 YYREEE (reference sequence). The CDR3 contains 15 residues. This clone was recorded once. The clonotype comes from a human donor in good health. The material sequenced was T cells isolated from PBMCs. The chain combines TRBV5-4 with TRBJ2-7; maybe TRBD2 (6 bases). The CDR3 protein is CASSVSGGLSYEQYF. The CDR3 DNA reads TGTGCCAGCAGCGTTAGCGGAGGACTCTCCTACGAGCAGTACTTC.